The clone carrying this T cell receptor beta chain was observed at least ten times. Between the trimmed V and J ends, which lost 3 bases and 4 bases, there was a span of 12 bases. Germline CDR1 is SNHLY and CDR2 is FYNNEI. The CDR3 has 14 residues. The sample is drawn from a study of Graves' ophthalmopathy and Graves' hyperthyroidism. Amplifying from RNA transcripts, the study obtained TCR beta CDR3 regions. The first round was an RT-PCR with HTBI primers, and the second round was a multiplex PCR. TCRdb analysed the multiplex PCR reads with MiXCR anew, one entry per CDR3 protein. Among 560,000 or so distinct CDR3 sequences, about two fifths were seen once, and the ten largest hold roughly 4.5%.

The specimen was peripheral blood or thyroid tissue (not recorded which). The chain links TRBV2 to TRBJ1-1; no reliable D call. This TCR came from an adult man with Graves' hyperthyroidism. The CDR3 bases are TGTGCCAGCAGTGAGACCCCCTCGGGCACTGAAGCTTTCTTT. Its translation: CASSETPSGTEAFF. The full variable domain, its missing parts supplied by reference TRBV2 and TRBJ1-1, is EPEVTQTPSHQVTQMGQEVILRCVPISNHLYFYWYRQILGQKVEFLVSFYNNEISEKSEIFDDQFSVERPDGSNFTLKIRSTKLEDSAMYFCASSETPSGTEAFFGQGTRLTVV.